These 8 T cell receptor beta chains were all obtained from the same sample, sequenced in a study of monozygotic twins with inflammatory bowel disease. TCRdb re-called the 5' RACE reads and gives one entry per CDR3 protein, without DNA. The table lists 80,000 or so distinct CDR3 sequences. The sequenced material came from blood. Receptors were obtained from a human donor with ulcerative colitis or Crohn's disease, or a healthy co-twin of an affected twin (not recorded which).

The chain couples TRBV20-1 to TRBJ1-1; no DNA is available, so the TRBD1 call from TCRdb remains unchecked. Germline-derived CDR1 and CDR2 are DFQATT and SNEGSKA (reference sequence). The CDR3 extends over 13 amino acids. CDR3 region: CSAPGHPGTEAFF.

Here the CDR3 reads CASSLGFFNQPQHF. The J gene is TRBJ1-5, the V gene TRBV5-6. CDR1 is SGHDT, CDR2 YYEEEE, per germline. CDR3 length: 14 residues.

The rearrangement joins TRBV5-1 to TRBJ2-7. Germline V CDR1 and CDR2: SGHRS, YFSETQ. The CDR3 runs 16 residues. The CDR3 reads CASSFVVGLSSYEQYF.

The gene calls are TRBV5-6 and TRBJ1-1. This CDR3 contains 11 residues. CDR1 and CDR2 (germline): SGHDT, YYEEEE. CDR3 amino acids: CASRRATEAFF.

The genes are TRBV6-5 and TRBJ1-2; with no DNA, the TCRdb D assignment of TRBD1 cannot be verified. Germline loops: CDR1 MNHEY, CDR2 SVGAGI. The CDR3 runs to 15 residues. CDR3 amino acids: CASSFKGEGNYGYTF.

The chain links TRBV20-1 to TRBJ2-7. CDR3 length equals 12 residues. From germline, CDR1 is DFQATT and CDR2 SNEGSKA (reference sequence). The CDR3 sequence is CSARDRTDEQYF.

The chain employs TRBV5-1 and TRBJ1-2; as DNA is missing, the TRBD1 call by TCRdb cannot be tested. The germline gives CDR1 SGHRS, CDR2 YFSETQ. This CDR3 is built from 14 residues. This CDR3 is CASSSWARGEGYTF.

The chain recombines TRBV20-1 with TRBJ1-1. The CDR3 runs 12 residues. CDR1 DFQATT and CDR2 SNEGSKA come from the germline V gene (reference sequence). The CDR3 sequence is CSARHTNTEAFF.